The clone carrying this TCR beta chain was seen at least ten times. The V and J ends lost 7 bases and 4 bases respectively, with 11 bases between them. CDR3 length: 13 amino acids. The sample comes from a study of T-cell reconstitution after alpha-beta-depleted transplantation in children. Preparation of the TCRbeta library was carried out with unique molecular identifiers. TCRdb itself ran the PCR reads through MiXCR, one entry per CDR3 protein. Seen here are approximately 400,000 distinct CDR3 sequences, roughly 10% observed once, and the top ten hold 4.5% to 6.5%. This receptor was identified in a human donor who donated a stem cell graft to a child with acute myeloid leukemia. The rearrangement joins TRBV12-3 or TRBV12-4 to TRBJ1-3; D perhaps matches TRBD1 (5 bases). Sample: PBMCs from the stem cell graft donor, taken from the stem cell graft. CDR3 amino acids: CASTDSGGNTIYF. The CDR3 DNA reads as TGTGCCAGCACCGACAGCGGGGGAAACACCATATATTTT.